This is a list of T cell receptor beta chains from one sample in a study of shared clonotypes between healthy human individuals. Method: immunoSEQ multiplex PCR; TCRdb's copy keeps in-frame clones and lacks some. The repertoire includes around 1.9 million clones, about 93% of them detected once, and around 1.7% sits in the top ten. The sample consisted of naive CD8+ T cells from PBMCs. The source of these receptors is a man in his late teens or twenties in good health. Some clones in this sample may be carry-over from other donors' samples. Both conserved end residues are part of each CDR3. Each record gives: clone size, D gene, V gene, J gene, CDR3 protein, CDR3 DNA. The D gene is left open where the match is weak. Clone size is stated in some rows and not others, as once, few, many or a class when expanded.

>NA|NA|TRBV9|TRBJ2-5
CASSVLIESAQYF
TGTGCCAGCAGCGTCCTAATAGAGTCGGCCCAGTACTTC
>NA|NA|TRBV30|TRBJ1-5
CAWSVRGGSNQPQHF
TGTGCCTGGAGTGTACGAGGGGGAAGCAATCAGCCCCAGCATTTT
>NA|NA|TRBV4-2|TRBJ2-1
CASSQDPMSYNEQFF
TGTGCCAGCAGCCAAGATCCGATGAGTTACAATGAGCAGTTCTTC
>NA|NA|TRBV29-1|TRBJ2-1
CSAMRDLREQFF
TGCAGCGCCATGAGGGACCTCAGGGAGCAGTTCTTC
>NA|TRBD1|TRBV6-1|TRBJ1-4
CASSLHRGLSEKLFF
TGTGCCAGCAGTTTACACAGGGGGCTCAGTGAAAAACTGTTTTTT
>NA|NA|TRBV6-5|TRBJ1-1
CASSWQEGTEAFF
TGTGCCAGCAGTTGGCAGGAGGGCACTGAAGCTTTCTTT
>NA|TRBD1|TRBV4-1|TRBJ2-7
CASSARQGWEQYF
TGCGCCAGCAGCGCCCGACAGGGGTGGGAGCAGTACTTC
>NA|NA|TRBV30|TRBJ2-7
CAWSPAEYEQYF
TGTGCCTGGAGTCCGGCGGAGTACGAGCAGTACTTC
>NA|TRBD2|TRBV6-6|TRBJ2-1
CASSFGRRLAIRQFF
TGTGCCAGCAGTTTTGGTAGGAGACTAGCGATTCGGCAGTTCTTC
>once|NA|TRBV11-3|TRBJ2-1
CASSLVGRGDEQFF
TGTGCCAGCAGCTTAGTGGGGCGAGGGGATGAGCAGTTCTTC
>NA|TRBD2|TRBV27|TRBJ2-7
CASSSGSQGYEQYF
TGTGCCAGCAGCAGCGGGAGTCAGGGCTACGAGCAGTACTTC
>NA|TRBD1|TRBV27|TRBJ1-4
CASSLGQGATNEKLFF
TGTGCCAGCAGTTTAGGCCAGGGGGCAACTAATGAAAAACTGTTTTTT
>NA|NA|TRBV13|TRBJ1-2
CASSLGRGVSDYGYTF
TGTGCCAGCAGCTTAGGCAGAGGGGTTAGTGACTATGGCTACACCTTC
>NA|TRBD1|TRBV4-2|TRBJ1-5
CASSQEGTASNQPQHF
TGTGCCAGCAGCCAAGAAGGGACAGCTAGCAATCAGCCCCAGCATTTT
>NA|NA|TRBV28|TRBJ1-1
CASSMGESAEAFF
TGTGCCAGCTCGATGGGGGAAAGCGCTGAAGCTTTCTTT
>NA|NA|TRBV5-6|TRBJ1-2
CASSREGHPYGYTF
TGTGCCAGCAGCCGCGAGGGACATCCCTATGGCTACACCTTC
>NA|TRBD2|TRBV27|TRBJ2-1
CASSPGRVAGAYNEQFF
TGTGCCAGCAGTCCCGGAAGGGTAGCGGGAGCCTACAATGAGCAGTTCTTC
>once|TRBD1|TRBV27|TRBJ1-2
CASSWDRASNGYTF
TGTGCCAGCAGTTGGGACAGAGCATCTAATGGCTACACCTTC
>NA|NA|TRBV9|TRBJ1-2
CASTGAGAGYGYTF
TGTGCCAGCACGGGTGCGGGGGCCGGATATGGCTACACCTTC
>NA|NA|TRBV27|TRBJ2-7
CASSMGRSSYEQYF
TGTGCCAGCAGCATGGGACGGAGCTCCTACGAGCAGTACTTC
>NA|TRBD2|TRBV4-1|TRBJ2-2
CASSQASLAGGPGTGELFF
TGCGCCAGCAGCCAAGCGTCACTAGCGGGAGGGCCGGGCACCGGGGAGCTGTTTTTT
>NA|NA|TRBV7-9|TRBJ2-7
CASSLGNRVEQYF
TGTGCCAGCAGCTTAGGAAACAGGGTCGAGCAGTACTTC
>NA|NA|TRBV10-3|TRBJ1-5
CAISESGFLNQPQHF
TGTGCCATCAGTGAGTCAGGCTTTCTAAATCAGCCCCAGCATTTT
>NA|NA|TRBV30|TRBJ2-2
CAWSVLLGRTGELFF
TGTGCCTGGAGTGTACTCCTAGGTCGGACCGGGGAGCTGTTTTTT
>once|TRBD1|TRBV6-5|TRBJ1-4
CASSSDDRELEKLFF
TGTGCCAGCAGTTCCGACGACAGGGAACTCGAAAAACTGTTTTTT
>NA|NA|TRBV27|TRBJ1-2
CASSPWGGFNYGYTF
TGTGCCAGCAGCCCTTGGGGGGGATTCAACTATGGCTACACCTTC
>NA|TRBD2|TRBV7-9|TRBJ2-7
CASSLALAGYEQYF
TGTGCCAGCAGCTTAGCACTAGCGGGATACGAGCAGTACTTC
>NA|NA|TRBV27|TRBJ1-2
CAASGGPASRGYTF
TGTGCCGCAAGCGGGGGCCCCGCCTCGAGGGGCTACACCTTC
>NA|NA|TRBV2|TRBJ1-1
CASSDSAPRAGTEAFF
TGTGCCAGCTCGGACAGCGCCCCGAGGGCGGGCACTGAAGCTTTCTTT
>NA|TRBD1|TRBV9|TRBJ2-3
CASSDQGALSTDTQYF
TGTGCCAGCAGCGACCAGGGGGCTCTTAGCACAGATACGCAGTATTTT
>NA|NA|TRBV7-9|TRBJ2-1
CASSLAPGEQFF
TGTGCCAGCAGCTTAGCCCCAGGTGAGCAGTTCTTC
>NA|NA|TRBV9|TRBJ2-7
CASSVGAGSSSYEQYF
TGTGCCAGCAGCGTAGGGGCGGGGTCCTCTAGCTACGAGCAGTACTTC
>NA|NA|TRBV19|TRBJ2-1
CASSAAAAAPPDYYNEQFF
TGTGCCAGTAGTGCAGCGGCGGCGGCCCCCCCTGACTACTACAATGAGCAGTTCTTC
>once|TRBD2|TRBV25-1|TRBJ2-5
CASSERGGGETQYF
TGTGCCAGCAGTGAACGTGGGGGGGGAGAGACCCAGTACTTC
>few|TRBD1|TRBV7-9|TRBJ2-7
CASSHEGAPYEQYF
TGTGCCAGCAGCCATGAGGGGGCCCCCTACGAGCAGTACTTC
>NA|NA|TRBV5-6|TRBJ2-7
CASSLRYEQYF
TGTGCCAGCAGCTTGAGGTACGAGCAGTACTTC
>NA|NA|TRBV5-4|TRBJ2-7
CASSGGRNYEQYF
TGTGCCAGCAGCGGCGGCCGAAACTACGAGCAGTACTTC
>NA|NA|TRBV18|TRBJ2-2
CASSPQRGARSGELFF
TGTGCCAGCTCACCACAACGGGGGGCGAGGTCCGGGGAGCTGTTTTTT
>NA|TRBD1|TRBV7-9|TRBJ2-1
CASSSLTGDRANEQFF
TGTGCCAGCAGCTCACTCACCGGGGACAGGGCCAATGAGCAGTTCTTC
>NA|TRBD1|TRBV7-7|TRBJ2-5
CASSDRVQETQYF
TGTGCCAGCAGCGACAGGGTCCAAGAGACCCAGTACTTC